This TCR beta chain was retrieved from a study of blood T cell repertoires in COVID-19. For the study at large: Sites across the United States, Italy and Spain contributed samples from acute and convalescent COVID-19. PBMCs, B-cell-depleted T cells, or T cells were the source of the cDNA or gDNA that made up the material.

Authors' methods: Estimated nucleated cell counts came from reference gene primer amplification. Generated by immunoSEQ multiplex PCR, the TCRdb table keeps only in-frame clones and is missing some. V, J and clone size derive from that table, while D and trimming were established from the DNA sequence. The repertoire holds about 180,000 clones, with roughly 85% as singletons. V was shortened by 1 base and J by 5 bases, with 13 bases between the two germline ends. Germline CDR1 and CDR2: KGHDR and SFDVKD. The CDR3 extends over 16 amino acids. Source material: peripheral blood. The chain is built from TRBV24-1 and TRBJ2-2; D might be TRBD1 (6 bases). The TCR comes from a human donor with active or convalescent COVID-19. The donor label of this sample is uncertain. The CDR3 DNA sequence: TGTGCCACCAGTGATTTTTACAGGGACCCAACCGGGGAGCTGTTTTTT. It encodes CATSDFYRDPTGELFF.